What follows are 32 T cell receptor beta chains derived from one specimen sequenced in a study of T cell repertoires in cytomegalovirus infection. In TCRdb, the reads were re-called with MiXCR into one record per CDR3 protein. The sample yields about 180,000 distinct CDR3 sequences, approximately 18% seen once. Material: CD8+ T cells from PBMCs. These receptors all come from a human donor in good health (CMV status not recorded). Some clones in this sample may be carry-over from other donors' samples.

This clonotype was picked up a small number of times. The CDR3 reads CASTEGGLGNQPQHF. In DNA form, the CDR3 reads TGTGCCAGCACGGAGGGAGGTCTGGGCAATCAGCCCCAGCATTTT. The gene calls are TRBV6-2 or TRBV6-3 and TRBJ1-5, with D unresolved. The CDR3 has 15 amino acids. CDR1 and CDR2 from the germline V gene are MNHEY and SVGEGT. V was clipped by 7 bases and J by 2 bases, with 15 bases between them.

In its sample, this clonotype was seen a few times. This CDR3 is CASTSAVYEQYF. The CDR3 bases are TGTGCCAGCACCTCCGCGGTGTACGAGCAGTACTTC. This chain links TRBV7-6 with TRBJ2-7; D is ambiguous. CDR3 length: 12 amino acids. V lost 7 bases and J 4 bases, leaving 11 bases between the germline ends. Germline CDR1 and CDR2: SGHVS and FNYEAQ.

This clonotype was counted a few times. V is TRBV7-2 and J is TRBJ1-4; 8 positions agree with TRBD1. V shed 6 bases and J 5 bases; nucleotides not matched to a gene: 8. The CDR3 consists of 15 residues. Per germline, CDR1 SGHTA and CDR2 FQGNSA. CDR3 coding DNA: TGTGCCAGCAGAGACGGACAGGGCAAGAATGAAAAACTGTTTTTT. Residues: CASRDGQGKNEKLFF.

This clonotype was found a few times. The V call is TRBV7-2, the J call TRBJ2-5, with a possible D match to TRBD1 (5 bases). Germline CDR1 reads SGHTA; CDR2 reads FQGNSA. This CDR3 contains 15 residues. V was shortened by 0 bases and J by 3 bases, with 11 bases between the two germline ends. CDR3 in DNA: TGTGCCAGCAGCTTAGCGCGGACAATTAAAGAGACCCAGTACTTC. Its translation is CASSLARTIKETQYF.

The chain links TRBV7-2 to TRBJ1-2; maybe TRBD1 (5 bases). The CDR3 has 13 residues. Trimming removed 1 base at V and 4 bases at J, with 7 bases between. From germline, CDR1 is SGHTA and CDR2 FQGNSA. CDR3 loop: CASSLGGIYGYTF. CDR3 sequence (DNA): TGTGCCAGCAGCTTAGGGGGGATCTATGGCTACACCTTC.

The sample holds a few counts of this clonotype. In DNA, the CDR3 is TGTGCCAGCAGTCGGCGAGCCTACGAGCAGTACTTC. It encodes CASSRRAYEQYF. The rearrangement uses TRBV6-2 or TRBV6-3 and TRBJ2-7; D is unresolved. V dropped 5 bases and J dropped 2 bases, with 7 bases sitting between them. There are 12 residues in the CDR3. Germline lookup yields CDR1 MNHEY and CDR2 SVGEGT.

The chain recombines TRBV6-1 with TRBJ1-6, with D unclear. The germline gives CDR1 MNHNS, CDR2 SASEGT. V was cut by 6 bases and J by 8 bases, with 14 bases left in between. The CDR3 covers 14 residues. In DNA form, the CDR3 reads TGTGCCAGCAGGGTGGGAATATATGATTCACCCCTCCACTTT. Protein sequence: CASRVGIYDSPLHF.

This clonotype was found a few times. CDR3 loop: CAISESIRGQVYEQYF. For the CDR3, the DNA is TGTGCCATCAGTGAGTCGATTAGGGGACAGGTTTACGAGCAGTACTTC. The J gene is TRBJ2-7, the V gene TRBV10-3, with 8 bases matching TRBD1. The CDR3 loop spans 16 amino acids. V lost 0 bases to trimming and J lost 4 bases; unmatched junction nucleotides: 8. Germline V gene sequence: CDR1 ENHRY, CDR2 SYGVKD.

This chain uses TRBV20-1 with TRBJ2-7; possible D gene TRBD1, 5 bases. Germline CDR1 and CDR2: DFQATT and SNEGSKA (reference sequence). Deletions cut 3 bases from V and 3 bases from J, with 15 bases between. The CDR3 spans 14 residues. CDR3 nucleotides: TGCAGTGCTAGTACCAGGACACCACACTACGAGCAGTACTTC. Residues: CSASTRTPHYEQYF.

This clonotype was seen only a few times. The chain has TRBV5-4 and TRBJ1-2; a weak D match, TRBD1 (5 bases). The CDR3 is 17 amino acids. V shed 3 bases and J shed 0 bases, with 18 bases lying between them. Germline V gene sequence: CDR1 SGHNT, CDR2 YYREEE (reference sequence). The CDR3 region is CASSSPGLSPSNYGYTF. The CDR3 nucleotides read TGTGCCAGCAGCTCACCGGGACTGAGTCCCTCTAACTATGGCTACACCTTC.

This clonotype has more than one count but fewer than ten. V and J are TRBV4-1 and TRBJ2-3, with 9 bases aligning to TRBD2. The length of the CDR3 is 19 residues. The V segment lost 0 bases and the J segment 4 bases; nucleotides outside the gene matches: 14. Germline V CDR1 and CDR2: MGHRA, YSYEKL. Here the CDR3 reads CASSQDHGRTSDKSDTQYF. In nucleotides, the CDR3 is TGCGCCAGCAGCCAAGATCATGGGCGGACTAGCGATAAGTCAGATACGCAGTATTTT.

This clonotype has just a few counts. The CDR3 DNA reads as TGTGCCAGCAGCTTAGTTGAACAGAACACTGAAGCTTTCTTT. It codes for CASSLVEQNTEAFF. The chain has TRBV7-8 and TRBJ1-1, with no clear D. CDR3 size: 14 residues. Trimming took off 1 base at V and 1 base at J, with 7 bases between the two ends. Germline V gene sequence: CDR1 SGHVS, CDR2 FQNEAQ.

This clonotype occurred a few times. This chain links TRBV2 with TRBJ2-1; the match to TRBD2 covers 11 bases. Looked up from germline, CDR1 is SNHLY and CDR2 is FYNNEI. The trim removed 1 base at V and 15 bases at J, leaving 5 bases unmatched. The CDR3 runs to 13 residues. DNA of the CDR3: TGTGCCAGCAGTGAAGTAGCGGGGGGGCAACGGTTCTTC. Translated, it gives CASSEVAGGQRFF.

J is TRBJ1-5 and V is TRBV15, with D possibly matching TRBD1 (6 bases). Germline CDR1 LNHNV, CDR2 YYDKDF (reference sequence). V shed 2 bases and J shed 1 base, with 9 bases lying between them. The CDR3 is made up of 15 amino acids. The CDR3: CATSRSRGSNQPQHF. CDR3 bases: TGTGCCACCAGCAGATCCAGGGGAAGCAATCAGCCCCAGCATTTT.

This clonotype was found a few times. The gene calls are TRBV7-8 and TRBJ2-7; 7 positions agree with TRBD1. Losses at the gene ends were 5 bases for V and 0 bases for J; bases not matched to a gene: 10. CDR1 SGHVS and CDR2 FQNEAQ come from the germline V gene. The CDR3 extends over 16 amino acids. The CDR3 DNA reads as TGTGCCAGCAGCCCGACAGGGTCCGCCAACTCCTACGAGCAGTACTTC. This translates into CASSPTGSANSYEQYF.

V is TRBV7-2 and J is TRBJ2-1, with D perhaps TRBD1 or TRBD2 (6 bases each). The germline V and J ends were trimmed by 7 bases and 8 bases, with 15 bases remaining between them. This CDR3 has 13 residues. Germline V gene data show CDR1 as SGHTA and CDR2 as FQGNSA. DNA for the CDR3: TGTGCCAGCACCATAGGGGGGTTCCATGAGCAGTTCTTC. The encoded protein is CASTIGGFHEQFF.

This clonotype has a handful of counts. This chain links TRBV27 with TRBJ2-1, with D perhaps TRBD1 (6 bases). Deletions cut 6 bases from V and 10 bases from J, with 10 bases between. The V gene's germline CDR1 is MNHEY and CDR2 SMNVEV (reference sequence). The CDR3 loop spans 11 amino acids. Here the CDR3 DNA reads TGTGCCAGCAGGGGGGCGTGGGAGCAGTTCTTC. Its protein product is CASRGAWEQFF.

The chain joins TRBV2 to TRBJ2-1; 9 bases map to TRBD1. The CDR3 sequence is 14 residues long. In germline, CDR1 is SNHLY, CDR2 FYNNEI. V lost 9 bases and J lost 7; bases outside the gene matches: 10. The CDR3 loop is CASFGGTGWNEQFF. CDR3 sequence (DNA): TGTGCCAGTTTCGGAGGGACAGGGTGGAATGAGCAGTTCTTC.

CDR3 bases: TGCAGCGTTGAAGTTCCCCCCGAGCAGTTCTTC. It codes for CSVEVPPEQFF. This chain connects TRBV29-1 to TRBJ2-1, with no clear D. This CDR3 has 11 residues. The V gene's germline CDR1 is SQVTM and CDR2 ANQGSEA. With 1 base removed from V and 10 bases from J, the gap between germline ends came to 8 bases.

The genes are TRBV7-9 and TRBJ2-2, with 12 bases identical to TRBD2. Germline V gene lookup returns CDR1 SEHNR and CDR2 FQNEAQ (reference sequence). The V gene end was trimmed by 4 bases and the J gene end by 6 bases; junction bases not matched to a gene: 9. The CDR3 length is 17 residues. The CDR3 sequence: CASSSTSGGPNAGELFF. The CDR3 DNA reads TGTGCCAGCAGCTCGACTAGCGGGGGCCCTAACGCCGGGGAGCTGTTTTTT.

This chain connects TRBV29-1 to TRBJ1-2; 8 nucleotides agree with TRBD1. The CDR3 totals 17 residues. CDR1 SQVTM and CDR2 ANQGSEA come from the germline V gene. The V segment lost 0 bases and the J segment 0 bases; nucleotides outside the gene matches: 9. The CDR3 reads CSVEDNRDRTSNYGYTF. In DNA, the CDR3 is TGCAGCGTTGAAGACAACCGGGACAGGACATCTAACTATGGCTACACCTTC.

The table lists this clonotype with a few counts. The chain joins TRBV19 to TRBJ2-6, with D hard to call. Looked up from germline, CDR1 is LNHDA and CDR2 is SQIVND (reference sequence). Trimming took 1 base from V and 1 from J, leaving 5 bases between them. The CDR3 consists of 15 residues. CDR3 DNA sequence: TGTGCCAGTAGTATAGTCCCGTCTGGGGCCAACGTCCTGACTTTC. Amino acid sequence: CASSIVPSGANVLTF.

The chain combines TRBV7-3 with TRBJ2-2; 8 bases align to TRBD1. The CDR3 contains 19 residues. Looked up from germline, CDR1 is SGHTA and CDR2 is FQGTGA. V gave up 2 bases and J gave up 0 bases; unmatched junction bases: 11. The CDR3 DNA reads TGTGCCAGCAGCTTATGGGGCCAGGGGGCATCTTCGAACACCGGGGAGCTGTTTTTT. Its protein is CASSLWGQGASSNTGELFF.

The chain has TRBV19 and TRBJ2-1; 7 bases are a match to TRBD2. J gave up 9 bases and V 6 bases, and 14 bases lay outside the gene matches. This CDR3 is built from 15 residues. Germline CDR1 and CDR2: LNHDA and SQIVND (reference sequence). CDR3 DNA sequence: TGTGCCAGTAGGAGGGACGGGGGGTTAAATTTTGAGCAGTTCTTC. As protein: CASRRDGGLNFEQFF.

The CDR3 region has the DNA TGTGCCAGCAGCCTAAGGACAGGGAGGGCCTACGAGCAGTACTTC. Protein: CASSLRTGRAYEQYF. The V gene is TRBV11-2, the J gene TRBJ2-7; maybe TRBD1 (8 bases). Trimming pared 5 bases from V and 2 bases from J, leaving 16 bases between. Germline-derived CDR1 and CDR2 are SGHAT and FQNNGV. CDR3 length: 15 residues.

The DNA for the CDR3 is TGTGCCAGCAGCCGACATACCGGGGAGCTGTTTTTT. Amino acids: CASSRHTGELFF. The V call is TRBV11-3, the J call TRBJ2-2; D uncertain. CDR1 is SGHNT and CDR2 is YENEEA in the germline V gene. This CDR3 comprises 12 residues. Trimming left V 5 bases short and J 5 bases short, with 6 bases between. Full variable domain (rest looked up from reference TRBV11-3 and TRBJ2-2): EAGVVQSPRYKIIEKKQPVAFWCNPISGHNTLYWYLQNLGQGPELLIRYENEEAVDDSQLPKDRFSAERLKGVDSTLKIQPAELGDSAVYLCASSRHTGELFFGEGSRLTVL.

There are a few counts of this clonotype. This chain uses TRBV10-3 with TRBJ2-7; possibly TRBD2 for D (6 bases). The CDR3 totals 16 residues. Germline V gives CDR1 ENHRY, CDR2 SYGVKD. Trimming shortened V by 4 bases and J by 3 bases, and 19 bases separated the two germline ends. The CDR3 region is CAISGPAPGGFYEQYF. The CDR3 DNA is TGTGCCATCAGTGGTCCCGCTCCTGGAGGGTTCTACGAGCAGTACTTC.

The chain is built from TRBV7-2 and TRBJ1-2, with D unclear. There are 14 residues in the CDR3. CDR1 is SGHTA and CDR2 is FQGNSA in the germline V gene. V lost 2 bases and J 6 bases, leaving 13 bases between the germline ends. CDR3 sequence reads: CASSLNLNPDGYTF. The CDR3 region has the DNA TGTGCCAGCAGCTTAAACCTTAACCCAGATGGCTACACCTTC.

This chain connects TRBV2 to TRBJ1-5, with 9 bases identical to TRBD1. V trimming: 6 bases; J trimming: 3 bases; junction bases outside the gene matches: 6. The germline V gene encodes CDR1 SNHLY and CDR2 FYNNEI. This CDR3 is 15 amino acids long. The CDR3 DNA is TGTGCCAGCAGCCTCCGGGACAGGGTCAATCAGCCCCAGCATTTT. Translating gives CASSLRDRVNQPQHF.

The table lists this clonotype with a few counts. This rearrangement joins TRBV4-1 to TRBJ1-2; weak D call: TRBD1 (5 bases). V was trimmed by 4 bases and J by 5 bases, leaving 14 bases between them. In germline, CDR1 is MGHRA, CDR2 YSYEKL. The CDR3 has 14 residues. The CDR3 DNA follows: TGCGCCAGCAGCCCGAGGGACGGGACGTATGGCTACACCTTC. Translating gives CASSPRDGTYGYTF.

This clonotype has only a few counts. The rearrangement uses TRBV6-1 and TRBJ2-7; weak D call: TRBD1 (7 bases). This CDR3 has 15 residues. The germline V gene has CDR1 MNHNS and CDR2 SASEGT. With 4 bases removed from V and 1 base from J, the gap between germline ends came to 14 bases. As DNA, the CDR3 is TGTGCCAGCAGTGGTGCCCAGGGGGGATCCTACGAGCAGTACTTC. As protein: CASSGAQGGSYEQYF.

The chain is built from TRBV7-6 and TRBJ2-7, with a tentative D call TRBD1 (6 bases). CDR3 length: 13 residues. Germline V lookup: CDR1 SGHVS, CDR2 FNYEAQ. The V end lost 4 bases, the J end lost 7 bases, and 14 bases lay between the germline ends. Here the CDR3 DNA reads TGTGCCAGCAGCTCAAGGGGGTTTGGGGAGCAGTACTTC. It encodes CASSSRGFGEQYF.